This entry lists 11 T cell receptor beta chains sequenced from one sample in a study of regulatory T cells in long-lasting Graves disease (dated by TCRdb to 2020 to 2023). Library preparation was by multiplex PCR. Instrument on record: Illumina HiSeq 4000. TCR beta libraries were built with iRepertoire HTBI primers and Arm-PCR amplification of CDR3 regions. TCRdb reran the public reads through fastp at Q25 and MiXCR, keeping productive beta chains. Each entry merges the rows of one CDR3 protein and shows their most common DNA and genes. This sample gives 680,000 or so distinct CDR3 sequences in total; less than 20% of them show up just once. The top ten constitute around 19% of the sample. The time point label for this specimen denotes: newly diagnosed GD, antithyroid drugs for less than 3 months. For both TCR sequencing and RNA sequencing, RNA was extracted from PBMCs in TRIzol. This sample also appeared in a second study, on T cells in Graves' hyperthyroidism and ophthalmopathy.

The specimen was peripheral blood mononuclear cells (PBMCs), collected at new diagnosis, from a patient treated with antithyroid drugs. These receptors were taken from a woman in her twenties or thirties with Graves disease. Donor details come from another sample of the same person, matched by shared clones.

This clonotype showed up many times. The chain combines TRBV12-3 or TRBV12-4 with TRBJ2-1; D is undetermined. Trimming took 5 bases from V and 8 from J, leaving 7 bases between them. The CDR3 runs 11 residues. CDR3 sequence reads: CASSQAYEQFF. The CDR3 nucleotides read TGTGCCAGCAGTCAGGCGTATGAGCAGTTCTTC.

Ten or more counts support this clonotype. The chain links TRBV12-3 or TRBV12-4 to TRBJ1-1; a weak D match, TRBD1 (6 bases). The V end was cut by 2 bases, the J end by 6 bases, with 10 bases between. The CDR3 sequence is 13 residues long. CDR3 coding DNA: TGTGCCAGCAGTTTATCACAGGGATCTGAAGCTTTCTTT. Residues: CASSLSQGSEAFF.

This clonotype showed up many times. This chain connects TRBV10-3 to TRBJ2-3; 8 bases fit TRBD2. The CDR3 covers 16 residues. CDR1 is ENHRY and CDR2 is SYGVKD in the germline V gene. The V gene end was trimmed by 0 bases and the J gene end by 1 base; junction bases not matched to a gene: 3. CDR3 sequence: CAISESLADRTDTQYF. CDR3 sequence (DNA): TGTGCCATCAGTGAGTCACTAGCGGACCGCACAGATACGCAGTATTTT.

This clonotype occurred many times. This chain links TRBV15 with TRBJ1-2, with 7 bases lining up with TRBD1. The CDR3 has 13 amino acids. Germline assignment: CDR1 LNHNV and CDR2 YYDKDF (reference sequence). V was clipped by 5 bases and J by 4 bases; unmatched bases: 4. DNA for the CDR3: TGTGCCACCAGCGGGGACAGCTTCTATGGCTACACCTTC. It encodes CATSGDSFYGYTF.

This clonotype was seen only a few times. The chain combines TRBV7-6 with TRBJ2-2; 8 nucleotides line up with TRBD2. Trimming cost V 5 bases and J 2 bases; bases outside gene matches: 7. The CDR3 covers 16 residues. The germline gives CDR1 SGHVS, CDR2 FNYEAQ. The CDR3 sequence is CASSLSGRFNTGELFF. Written as DNA, the CDR3 is TGTGCCAGCAGCCTAAGCGGGAGATTCAACACCGGGGAGCTGTTTTTT.

The chain employs TRBV30 and TRBJ1-5; the D gene is possibly TRBD1 (6 bases). There are 13 residues in the CDR3. Germline V lookup: CDR1 GTSNPN, CDR2 SVGIG (reference sequence). Trimming removed 2 bases from V and 5 bases from J, with 10 bases in between. The CDR3 sequence is CAWSTGRDQPQHF. Written as DNA, the CDR3 is TGTGCCTGGAGTACAGGGAGAGATCAGCCCCAGCATTTT.

The chain has TRBV7-8 and TRBJ1-1; maybe TRBD1 (6 bases). The germline V gene has CDR1 SGHVS and CDR2 FQNEAQ. V lost 6 bases, J lost 6 bases, and 17 bases lay in between. This CDR3 has 14 residues. The CDR3, as DNA: TGTGCCAGCAGTCGAGGGGGGAGAGTCGCTGAAGCTTTCTTT. As protein: CASSRGGRVAEAFF. Looking up the rest from reference TRBV7-8 and TRBJ1-1 gives the full variable domain: GAGVSQSPRYKVAKRGQDVALRCDPISGHVSLFWYQQALGQGPEFLTYFQNEAQLDKSGLPSDRFFAERPEGSVSTLKIQRTQQEDSAVYLCASSRGGRVAEAFFGQGTRLTVV.

This clonotype turned up a few times. V is TRBV7-9 and J is TRBJ1-4; unclear D gene. This CDR3 is built from 16 residues. Germline CDR1 SEHNR, CDR2 FQNEAQ (reference sequence). The ends were cut back, 5 bases at V and 4 bases at J, with 17 bases in the middle. The CDR3 loop is CASSEDWTAVNEKLFF. The DNA for the CDR3 is TGTGCCAGCAGCGAGGATTGGACCGCCGTTAATGAAAAACTGTTTTTT.

The chain is built from TRBV7-2 and TRBJ2-2, with D maybe TRBD2 (6 bases). The CDR3 loop spans 15 amino acids. Per the germline V gene, CDR1 is SGHTA and CDR2 is FQGNSA. V lost 1 base, J lost 6 bases, and 12 bases lay in between. CDR3 region: CASSLEGGDAGELFF. CDR3 sequence (DNA): TGTGCCAGCAGCTTAGAAGGAGGGGACGCCGGGGAGCTGTTTTTT.

This clonotype was observed many times. V and J are TRBV11-2 and TRBJ2-7, with 8 bases that match TRBD1. Germline assignment: CDR1 SGHAT and CDR2 FQNNGV. Trimming removed 5 bases from V and 6 bases from J; junction bases left unmatched: 15. The length of the CDR3 is 16 residues. CDR3 amino acids: CASSPWGKGQGGEQYF. The CDR3 DNA reads as TGTGCCAGCAGCCCTTGGGGAAAAGGACAGGGAGGCGAGCAGTACTTC.

In this sample, this clonotype turned up many times. The V gene is TRBV6-1, the J gene TRBJ2-3; D could derive from TRBD1 or TRBD2 (5 bases each). The V end lost 6 bases, the J end lost 1 base, and 11 bases lay between the germline ends. The germline gives CDR1 MNHNS, CDR2 SASEGT. This CDR3 contains 14 residues. Here the CDR3 DNA reads TGTGCCAGCAGGAGGACACTAGGCACAGATACGCAGTATTTT. This encodes CASRRTLGTDTQYF.